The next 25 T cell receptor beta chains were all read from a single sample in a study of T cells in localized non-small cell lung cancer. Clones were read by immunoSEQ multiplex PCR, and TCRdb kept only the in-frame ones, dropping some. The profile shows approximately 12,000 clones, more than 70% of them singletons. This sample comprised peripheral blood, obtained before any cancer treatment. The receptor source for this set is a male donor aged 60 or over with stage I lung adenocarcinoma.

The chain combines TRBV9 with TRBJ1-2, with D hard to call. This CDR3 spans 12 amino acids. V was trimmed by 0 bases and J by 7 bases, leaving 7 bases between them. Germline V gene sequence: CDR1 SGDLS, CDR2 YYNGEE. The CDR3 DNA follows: TGTGCCAGCAGCGTAGGTTTCGGTGGCTACACCTTC. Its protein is CASSVGFGGYTF.

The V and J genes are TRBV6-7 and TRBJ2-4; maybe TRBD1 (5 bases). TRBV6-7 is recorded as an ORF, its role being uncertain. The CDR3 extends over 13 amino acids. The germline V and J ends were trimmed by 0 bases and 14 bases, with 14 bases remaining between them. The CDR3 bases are TGTGCCAGCAGTTACTCTGGGGCACAAGGAGAGTACTTC. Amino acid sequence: CASSYSGAQGEYF.

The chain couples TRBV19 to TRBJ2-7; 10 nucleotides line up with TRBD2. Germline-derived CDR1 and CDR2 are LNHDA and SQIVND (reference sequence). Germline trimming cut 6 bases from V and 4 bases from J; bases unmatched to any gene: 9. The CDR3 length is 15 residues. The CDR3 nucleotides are TGTGCCAGTAGCCGGGAGGCAGCGGGAGGGTACGAGCAGTACTTC. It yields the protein CASSREAAGGYEQYF.

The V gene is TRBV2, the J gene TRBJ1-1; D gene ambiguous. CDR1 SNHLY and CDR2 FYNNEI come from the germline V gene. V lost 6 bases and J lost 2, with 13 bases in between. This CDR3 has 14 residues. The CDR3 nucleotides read TGTGCCAGCAGAAAAGGACCCAGCAACACTGAAGCTTTCTTT. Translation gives CASRKGPSNTEAFF.

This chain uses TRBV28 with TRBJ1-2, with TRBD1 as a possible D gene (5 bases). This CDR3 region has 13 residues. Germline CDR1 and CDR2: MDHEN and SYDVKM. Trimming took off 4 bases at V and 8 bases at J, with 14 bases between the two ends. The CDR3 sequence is CASSSRGSAGYTF. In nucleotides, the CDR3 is TGTGCCAGCAGTTCCCGGGGCAGCGCCGGCTACACCTTC.

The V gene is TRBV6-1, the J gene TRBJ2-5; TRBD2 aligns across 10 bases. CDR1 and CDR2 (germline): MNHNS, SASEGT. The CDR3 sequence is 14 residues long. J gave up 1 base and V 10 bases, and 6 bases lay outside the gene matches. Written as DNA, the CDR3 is TGTGCCACCACACTAGCGGGGTTCCAAGAGACCCAGTACTTC. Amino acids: CATTLAGFQETQYF.

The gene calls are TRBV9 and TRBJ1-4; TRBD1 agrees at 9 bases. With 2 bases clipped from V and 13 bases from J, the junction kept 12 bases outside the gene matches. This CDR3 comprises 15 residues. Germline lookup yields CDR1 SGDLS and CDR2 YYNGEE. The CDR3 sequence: CASSVRDRAWSGLFF. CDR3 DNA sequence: TGTGCCAGCAGCGTTAGGGACAGGGCCTGGAGTGGACTGTTTTTT.

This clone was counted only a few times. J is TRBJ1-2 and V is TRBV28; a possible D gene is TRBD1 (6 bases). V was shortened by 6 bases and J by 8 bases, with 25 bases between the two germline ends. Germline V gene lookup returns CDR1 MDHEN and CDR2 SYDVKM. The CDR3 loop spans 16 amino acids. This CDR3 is CASSLNVVAGHGGYTF. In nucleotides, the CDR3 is TGTGCCAGCAGCCTCAACGTTGTAGCGGGACATGGAGGCTACACCTTC.

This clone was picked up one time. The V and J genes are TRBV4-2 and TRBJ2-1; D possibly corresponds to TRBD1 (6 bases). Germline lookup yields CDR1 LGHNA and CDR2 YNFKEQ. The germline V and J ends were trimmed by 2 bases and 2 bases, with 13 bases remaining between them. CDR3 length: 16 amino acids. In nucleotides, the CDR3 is TGTGCCAGCAGCCAATCGCCGGGACAAACCTACAATGAGCAGTTCTTC. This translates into CASSQSPGQTYNEQFF.

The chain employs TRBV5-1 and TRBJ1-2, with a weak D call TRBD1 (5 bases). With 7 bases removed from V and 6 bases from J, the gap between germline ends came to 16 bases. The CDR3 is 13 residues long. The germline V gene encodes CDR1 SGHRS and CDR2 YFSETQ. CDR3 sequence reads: CASRDGLGNGYTF. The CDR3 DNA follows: TGCGCCAGCCGGGACGGCCTTGGGAATGGCTACACCTTC.

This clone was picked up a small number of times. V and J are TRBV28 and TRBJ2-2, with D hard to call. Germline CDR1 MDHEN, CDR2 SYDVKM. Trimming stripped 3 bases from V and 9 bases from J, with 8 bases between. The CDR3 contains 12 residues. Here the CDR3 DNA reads TGTGCCAGCAGTTTGTATGGAAGGGAGCTGTTTTTT. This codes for CASSLYGRELFF.

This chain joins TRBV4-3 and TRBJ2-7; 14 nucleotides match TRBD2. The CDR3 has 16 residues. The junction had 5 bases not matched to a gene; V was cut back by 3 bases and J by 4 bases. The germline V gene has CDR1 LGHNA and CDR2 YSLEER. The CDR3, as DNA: TGCGCCAGCAGCCAGGGGACTAGCGGGAGTGGATACGAGCAGTACTTC. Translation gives CASSQGTSGSGYEQYF.

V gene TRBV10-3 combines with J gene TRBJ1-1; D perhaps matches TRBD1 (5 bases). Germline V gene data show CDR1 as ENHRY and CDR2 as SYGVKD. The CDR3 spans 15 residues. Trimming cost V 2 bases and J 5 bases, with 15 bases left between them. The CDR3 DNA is TGTGCCATCAGTGAGATTGACGGGGGGGGAACTGAAGCTTTCTTT. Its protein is CAISEIDGGGTEAFF.

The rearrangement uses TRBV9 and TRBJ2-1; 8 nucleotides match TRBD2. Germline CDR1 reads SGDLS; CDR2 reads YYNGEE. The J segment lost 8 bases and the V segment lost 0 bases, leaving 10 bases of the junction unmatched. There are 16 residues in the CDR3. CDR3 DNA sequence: TGTGCCAGCAGCGTAGTGGGAAGCGGGAGAGGGGATGAGCAGTTCTTC. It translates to CASSVVGSGRGDEQFF.

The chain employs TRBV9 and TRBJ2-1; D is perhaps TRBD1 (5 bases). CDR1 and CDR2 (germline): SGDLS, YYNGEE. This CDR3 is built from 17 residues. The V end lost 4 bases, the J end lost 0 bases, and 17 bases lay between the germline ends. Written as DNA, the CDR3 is TGTGCCAGCAGCCCTCGTTTTGCGGACAACTCCTACAATGAGCAGTTCTTC. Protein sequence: CASSPRFADNSYNEQFF.

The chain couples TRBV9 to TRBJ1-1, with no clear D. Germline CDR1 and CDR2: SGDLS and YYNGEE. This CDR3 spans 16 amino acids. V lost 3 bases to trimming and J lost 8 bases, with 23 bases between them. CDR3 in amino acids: CASSAHPTNSGPEAFF. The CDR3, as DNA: TGTGCCAGCAGCGCACACCCCACAAATTCCGGACCAGAAGCTTTCTTT.

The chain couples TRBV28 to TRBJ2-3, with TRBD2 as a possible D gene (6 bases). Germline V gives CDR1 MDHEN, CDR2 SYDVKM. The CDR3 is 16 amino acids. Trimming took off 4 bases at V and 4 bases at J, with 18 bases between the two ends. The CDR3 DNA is TGTGCCAGCAGTTGTATTCCAACTAGCCCCGCAGATACGCAGTATTTT. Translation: CASSCIPTSPADTQYF.

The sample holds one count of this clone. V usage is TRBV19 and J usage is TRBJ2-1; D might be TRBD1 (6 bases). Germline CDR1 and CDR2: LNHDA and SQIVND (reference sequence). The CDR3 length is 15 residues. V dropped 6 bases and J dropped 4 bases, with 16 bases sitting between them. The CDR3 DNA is TGTGCCAGTAGCACCGGGACACCGAGTTACAATGAGCAGTTCTTC. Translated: CASSTGTPSYNEQFF.

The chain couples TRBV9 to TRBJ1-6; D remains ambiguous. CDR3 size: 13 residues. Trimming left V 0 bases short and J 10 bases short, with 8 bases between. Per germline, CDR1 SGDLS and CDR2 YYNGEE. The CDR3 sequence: CASSVDWESPLHF. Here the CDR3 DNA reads TGTGCCAGCAGCGTAGATTGGGAATCACCCCTCCACTTT.

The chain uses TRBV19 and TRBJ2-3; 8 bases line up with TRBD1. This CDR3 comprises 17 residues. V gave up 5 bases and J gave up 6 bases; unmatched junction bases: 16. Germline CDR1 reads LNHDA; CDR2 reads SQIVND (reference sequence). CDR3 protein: CASSSHSRGRPGDTQYF. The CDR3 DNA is TGTGCCAGTAGTTCCCACTCCAGGGGGCGCCCCGGGGATACGCAGTATTTT.

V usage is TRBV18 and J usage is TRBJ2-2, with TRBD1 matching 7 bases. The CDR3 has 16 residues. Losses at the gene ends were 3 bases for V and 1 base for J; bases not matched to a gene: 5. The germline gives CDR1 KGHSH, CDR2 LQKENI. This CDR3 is CASSPLRQGNTGELFF. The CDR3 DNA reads TGTGCCAGCTCACCCCTGAGACAGGGGAACACCGGGGAGCTGTTTTTT.

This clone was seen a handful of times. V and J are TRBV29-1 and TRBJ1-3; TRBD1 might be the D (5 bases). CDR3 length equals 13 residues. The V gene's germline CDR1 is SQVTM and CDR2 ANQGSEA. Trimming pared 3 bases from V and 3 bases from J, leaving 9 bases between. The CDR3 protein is CSVDPGFGNTIYF. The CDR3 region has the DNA TGCAGCGTTGATCCAGGGTTTGGAAACACCATATATTTT.

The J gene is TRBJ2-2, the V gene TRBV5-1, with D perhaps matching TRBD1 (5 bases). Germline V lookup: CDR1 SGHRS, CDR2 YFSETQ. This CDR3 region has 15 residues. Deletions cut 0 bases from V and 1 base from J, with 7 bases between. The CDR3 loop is CASSLGTQNTGELFF. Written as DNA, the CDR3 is TGCGCCAGCAGCTTGGGGACACAGAACACCGGGGAGCTGTTTTTT.

The CDR3 sequence: CASSTETSGRVNNEQFF. CDR3 nucleotides: TGTGCCAGCTCAACCGAGACTAGCGGGAGGGTAAACAATGAGCAGTTCTTC. The chain combines TRBV2 with TRBJ2-1; 14 nucleotides line up with TRBD2. The CDR3 totals 17 residues. Germline CDR1 is SNHLY and CDR2 is FYNNEI. Unmatched junction bases numbered 11, after V lost 8 bases and J lost 5 bases.

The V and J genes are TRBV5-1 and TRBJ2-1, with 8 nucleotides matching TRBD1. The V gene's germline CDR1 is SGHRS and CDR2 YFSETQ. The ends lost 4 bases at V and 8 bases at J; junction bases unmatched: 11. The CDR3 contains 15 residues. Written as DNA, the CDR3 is TGCGCCAGCAGCGAGGACAGGGCCGGTTTTTATGAGCAGTTCTTC. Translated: CASSEDRAGFYEQFF.